This T cell receptor (beta chain) was recovered during a study of a mutant IDH1 vaccine in newly diagnosed glioma. Whole-study context: Patients, over weeks 1, 3, 5, 7, 11, 15, 19 and 23, received a total of eight vaccinations. Patients received vaccination from 4-6 weeks after radiotherapy alone, or with temozolomide cycles. Therapy received beforehand was radiotherapy, temozolomide, or both, with most patients given both.

Clones were sequenced by immunoSEQ multiplex PCR, and TCRdb holds only the in-frame ones, with some missing. The data show 35,000 to 50,000 clones, 75% to 95% seen once. A word on this clone: Its specificity is unknown.

Stated time point: week 23, last vaccination. Vaccination used 300 ug of mutant IDH1 20-mer peptide per dose, with topical imiquimod. Broader study findings: Pseudoprogression appears to have had no connection to changes in top peripheral T cell clonotypes.

The sequencing used PBMCs, collected from a glioma patient whose treatment included an IDH1 peptide vaccine. The sequence was obtained from a man in his fifties or sixties with glioma.

The CDR3 sequence: CASSPRGTDTNTGELFF. The CDR3 nucleotides read TGTGCCAGTAGTCCCCGGGGGACGGACACGAACACCGGGGAGCTGTTTTTT. V usage is TRBV19 and J usage is TRBJ2-2; a weak D match, TRBD2 (6 bases). The germline V and J ends were trimmed by 5 bases and 0 bases, with 16 bases remaining between them. Per germline, CDR1 LNHDA and CDR2 SQIVND (reference sequence). This CDR3 has 17 residues.